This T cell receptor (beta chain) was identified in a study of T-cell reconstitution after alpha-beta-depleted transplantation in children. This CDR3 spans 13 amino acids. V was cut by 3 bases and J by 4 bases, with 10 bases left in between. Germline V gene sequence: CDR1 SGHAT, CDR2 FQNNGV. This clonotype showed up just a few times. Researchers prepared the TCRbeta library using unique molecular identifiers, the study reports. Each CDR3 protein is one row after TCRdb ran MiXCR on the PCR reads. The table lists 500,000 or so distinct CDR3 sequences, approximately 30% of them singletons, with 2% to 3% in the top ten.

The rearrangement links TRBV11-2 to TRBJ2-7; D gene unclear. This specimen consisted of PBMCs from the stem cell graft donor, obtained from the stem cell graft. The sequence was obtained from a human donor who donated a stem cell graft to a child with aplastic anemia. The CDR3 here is CASSLHHGYEQYV. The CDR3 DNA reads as TGTGCCAGCAGCTTGCACCACGGATACGAGCAGTACGTC.